A selection of T cell receptor beta chains follows, all from one sample in a study of T cell repertoires in ileal Crohn's disease. Data came from immunoSEQ multiplex PCR; TCRdb stores just in-frame clones and leaves some out. The table includes about 15,000 clones, around 88% detected once. Source material: ileal tissue. The receptors derive from an adult with Crohn's disease. Each CDR3 is given with its conserved first and last residue. The D gene is left open where the match is weak. Only some rows state a clone size, as once, few, many or a class for expanded clones.

clone_size d_call j_call cdr3_length v_call cdr3_nt cdr3_aa
- - TRBJ2-1 16 TRBV5-1 TGCGCCAGCAGCGTCGACAGAGGGGGATCCTACAATGAGCAGTTCTTC CASSVDRGGSYNEQFF
once TRBD2 TRBJ2-5 17 TRBV19 TGTGCCAGTAGTATCACCGGGACTAGCGTGTACCAAGAGACCCAGTACTTC CASSITGTSVYQETQYF
- - TRBJ1-2 12 TRBV28 TGTGCCAGCAGTTTTTTAGTCGGGGGCTACACCTTC CASSFLVGGYTF
- - TRBJ2-1 16 TRBV19 TGTGCCAGTAGTAGGCCAGGGATCAGGGCGGACAATGAGCAGTTCTTC CASSRPGIRADNEQFF
- TRBD2 TRBJ2-3 16 TRBV5-1 TGCGCCAGCAGCTTGGTTAACGGGAGGGGTACAGATACGCAGTATTTT CASSLVNGRGTDTQYF
once - TRBJ2-1 14 TRBV6-4 TGTGCCAGCAGTGAAGGAGGTGGGGAGAATGAGCAGTTCTTC CASSEGGGENEQFF
- - TRBJ1-1 16 TRBV11-2 TGTGCCAGCAGCTTAGGAGGTCCGGGGGGGAACACTGAAGCTTTCTTT CASSLGGPGGNTEAFF
- - TRBJ2-3 16 TRBV27 TGTGCCAGCAGTTTATTCAGGGACTTTAACACAGATACGCAGTATTTT CASSLFRDFNTDTQYF
- - TRBJ1-2 16 TRBV5-1 TGCGCCAGCAGCCCCCCAAGCGGCGGGGCTTACTATGGCTACACCTTC CASSPPSGGAYYGYTF
- TRBD1 TRBJ1-5 16 TRBV27 TGTGCCAGCAGTCTTTATAGACAGGGGGCGGGTCAGCCCCAGCATTTT CASSLYRQGAGQPQHF
once TRBD2 TRBJ2-4 16 TRBV29-1 TGCAGCGTTAGGGGACTAGCGGGTCTAGCCAAAAACATTCAGTACTTC CSVRGLAGLAKNIQYF
- TRBD1 TRBJ1-2 16 TRBV18 TGTGCCAGCTCACCACCGGCCGGGACAGGAGGATATGGCTACACCTTC CASSPPAGTGGYGYTF
- - TRBJ1-1 14 TRBV27 TGTGCCAGCAGTCCGGGGGGCGGAAGCACTGAAGCTTTCTTT CASSPGGGSTEAFF
once TRBD2 TRBJ2-1 15 TRBV30 TGTGCCTGGAGTGAAGTAGCGGGGGGTTACAATGAGCAGTTCTTC CAWSEVAGGYNEQFF
- TRBD2 TRBJ2-7 18 TRBV5-1 TGCGCCAGCAGCCCCGGAGGGCTAATACTAGCGGGAGCCTACGAGCAGTACTTC CASSPGGLILAGAYEQYF
- - TRBJ1-5 13 TRBV5-5 TGTGCCAGCAGCTTGGTTGAGGGTCAGCCCCAGCATTTT CASSLVEGQPQHF
- TRBD2 TRBJ2-7 15 TRBV19 TGTGCCAGTAGGAGACTAGCGGGAGAATCCTACGAGCAGTACTTC CASRRLAGESYEQYF
- TRBD1 TRBJ1-4 15 TRBV6-5 TGTGCCAGCAGCCGCGGGGGGACAGTTAATGAAAAACTGTTTTTT CASSRGGTVNEKLFF
once - TRBJ1-3 14 TRBV5-1 TGCGCCAGCAGCCCGACCTATAGCGGATACACCATATATTTT CASSPTYSGYTIYF
- TRBD2 TRBJ2-1 15 TRBV6-4 TGTGCCAGCAGTTTCCAGGCTAGCGGGAGGAATGAGCAGTTCTTC CASSFQASGRNEQFF
- - TRBJ1-2 14 TRBV6-5 TGTGCCAGCAGGCCCAACGGGAGCCCGGGGGGCTACACCTTC CASRPNGSPGGYTF
- - TRBJ2-3 15 TRBV27 TGTGCCAGCAGAGAGGACTTATCTAGCACAGATACGCAGTATTTT CASREDLSSTDTQYF
- TRBD2 TRBJ2-1 16 TRBV5-1 TGCGCCAGCAGGCGAGCCGCGGGAGGGACTTACAATGAGCAGTTCTTC CASRRAAGGTYNEQFF
once - TRBJ2-3 15 TRBV13 TGTGCCAGCAGCCCCTTCCAGGGGAGCACAGATACGCAGTATTTT CASSPFQGSTDTQYF
few - TRBJ1-2 15 TRBV30 TGTGCCTGGAGTCCCGGGTCCTCTCCTGGGTATGGCTACACCTTC CAWSPGSSPGYGYTF
- TRBD2 TRBJ2-1 12 TRBV7-9 TGTGCCAGCAGCCATGGACTAGAATTGCGGTTCTTC CASSHGLELRFF
- TRBD1 TRBJ2-7 15 TRBV4-1 TGCGCCAGCAGCCAAGGAGACAGGGCGGCCTACGAGCAGTACTTC CASSQGDRAAYEQYF
- - TRBJ1-5 15 TRBV6-1 TGTGCCAGCAGTGAAGGCACAGTTAGCAATCAGCCCCAGCATTTT CASSEGTVSNQPQHF
- TRBD1 TRBJ1-1 13 TRBV5-1 TGCGCCAGCAGCACGACAGGGCCTGGGGAAGCTTTCTTT CASSTTGPGEAFF
- TRBD2 TRBJ2-2 17 TRBV5-1 TGCGCCAGCAGCCGTTCGGCGGGACTAGCGGGGACCGGGGAGCTGTTTTTT CASSRSAGLAGTGELFF
- TRBD1 TRBJ2-7 16 TRBV27 TGTGCCAGCAGTTTAAGAGGGCAGGGGGCAGCTTACGAGCAGTACTTC CASSLRGQGAAYEQYF
- - TRBJ2-7 15 TRBV6-1 TGTGCCAGCAGTGAAAAGGCTGAAGGAGGCTACGAGCAGTACTTC CASSEKAEGGYEQYF
- - TRBJ1-2 15 TRBV2 TGTGCCAGCCATCCTAGGGACACCGATAACTATGGCCACACCTTC CASHPRDTDNYGHTF
- TRBD1 TRBJ1-3 17 TRBV18 TGTGCCAGCTCACCACTCAGGACAGGGGGCTCTGGAAACACCATATATTTT CASSPLRTGGSGNTIYF
- - TRBJ2-2 14 TRBV6-1 TGTGCCAGCAGCTTCCGAGGGAACACCGGGGAGCTGTTTTTT CASSFRGNTGELFF
- - TRBJ2-1 15 TRBV4-1 TGCGCCAGCAGCCAAGAGTTGCGGGGTTACAATGAGCAGTTCTTC CASSQELRGYNEQFF
few - TRBJ2-2 12 TRBV6-6 TGTGCCAGCAGTTACGGCCCCGGGGAGCTGTTTTTT CASSYGPGELFF
- - TRBJ1-2 18 TRBV30 TGTGCCTGGAGTGTACCGGACAGACAAATAACTCATAGCGATGGCTACACCTTC CAWSVPDRQITHSDGYTF